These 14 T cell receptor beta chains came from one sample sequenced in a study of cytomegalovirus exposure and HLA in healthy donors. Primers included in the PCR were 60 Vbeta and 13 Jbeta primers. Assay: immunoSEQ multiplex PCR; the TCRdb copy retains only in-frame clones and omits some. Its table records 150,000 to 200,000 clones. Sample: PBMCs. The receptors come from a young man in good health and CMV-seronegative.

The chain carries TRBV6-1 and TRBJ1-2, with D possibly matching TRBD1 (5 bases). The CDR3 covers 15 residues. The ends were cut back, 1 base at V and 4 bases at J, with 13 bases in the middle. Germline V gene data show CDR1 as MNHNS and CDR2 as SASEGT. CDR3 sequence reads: CASSEGAGLGYGYTF. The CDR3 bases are TGTGCCAGCAGTGAAGGGGCAGGGTTGGGCTATGGCTACACCTTC.

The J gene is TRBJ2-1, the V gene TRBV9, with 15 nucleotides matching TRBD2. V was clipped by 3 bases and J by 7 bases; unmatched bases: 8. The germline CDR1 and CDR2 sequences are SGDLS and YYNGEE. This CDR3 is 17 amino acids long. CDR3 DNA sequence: TGTGCCAGCAGCGCGCACTCCGGGACTAGCGGGAGGAATGAGCAGTTCTTC. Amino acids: CASSAHSGTSGRNEQFF.

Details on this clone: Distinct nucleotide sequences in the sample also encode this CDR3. Here the CDR3 reads CASSEMGAGVRSEQYF. Here the CDR3 DNA reads TGTGCCAGCAGCGAAATGGGAGCGGGAGTAAGAAGCGAGCAGTACTTC. The chain recombines TRBV25-1 with TRBJ2-7; 8 nucleotides agree with TRBD2. J gave up 6 bases and V 6 bases, and 16 bases lay outside the gene matches. The CDR3 extends over 16 amino acids. In germline, CDR1 is MGHDK, CDR2 SYGVNS.

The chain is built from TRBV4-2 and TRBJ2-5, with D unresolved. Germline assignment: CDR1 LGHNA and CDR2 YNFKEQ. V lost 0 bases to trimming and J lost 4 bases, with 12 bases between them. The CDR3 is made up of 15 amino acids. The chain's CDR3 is CASSQEASFRETQYF. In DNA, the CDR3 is TGTGCCAGCAGCCAAGAAGCAAGCTTTCGAGAGACCCAGTACTTC.

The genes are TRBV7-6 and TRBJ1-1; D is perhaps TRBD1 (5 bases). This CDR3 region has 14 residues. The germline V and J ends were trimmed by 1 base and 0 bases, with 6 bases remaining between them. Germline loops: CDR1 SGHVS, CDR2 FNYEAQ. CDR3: CASSLGQLNTEAFF. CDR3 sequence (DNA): TGTGCCAGCAGCTTAGGACAGTTGAACACTGAAGCTTTCTTT.

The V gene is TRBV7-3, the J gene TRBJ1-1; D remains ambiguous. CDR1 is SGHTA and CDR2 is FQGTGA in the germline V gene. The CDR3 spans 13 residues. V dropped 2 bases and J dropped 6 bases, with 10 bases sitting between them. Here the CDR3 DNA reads TGTGCCAGCAGCTTATACGGGCGGGCTGAAGCTTTCTTT. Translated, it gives CASSLYGRAEAFF.

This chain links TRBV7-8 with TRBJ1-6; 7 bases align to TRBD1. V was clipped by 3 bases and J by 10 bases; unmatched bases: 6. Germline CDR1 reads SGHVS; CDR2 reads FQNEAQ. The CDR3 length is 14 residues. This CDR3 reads CASSFQGGTSPLHF. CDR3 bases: TGTGCCAGCAGCTTCCAGGGGGGAACCTCACCCCTCCACTTT.

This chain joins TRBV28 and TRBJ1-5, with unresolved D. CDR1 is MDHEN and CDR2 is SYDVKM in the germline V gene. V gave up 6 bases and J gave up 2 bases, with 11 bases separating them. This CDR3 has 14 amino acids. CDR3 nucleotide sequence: TGTGCCAGCAGCCCCTATAGAGGCAATCAGCCCCAGCATTTT. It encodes CASSPYRGNQPQHF.

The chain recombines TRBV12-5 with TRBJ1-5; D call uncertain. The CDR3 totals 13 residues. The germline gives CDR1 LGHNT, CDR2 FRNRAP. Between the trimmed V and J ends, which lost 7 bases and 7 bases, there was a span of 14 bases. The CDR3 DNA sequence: TGTGCTAGTGCCCCCTCGGAGGGACAGCCCCAGCATTTT. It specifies CASAPSEGQPQHF. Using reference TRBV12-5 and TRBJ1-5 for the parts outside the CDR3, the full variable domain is DARVTQTPRHKVTEMGQEVTMRCQPILGHNTVFWYRQTMMQGLELLAYFRNRAPLDDSGMPKDRFSAEMPDATLATLKIQPSEPRDSAVYFCASAPSEGQPQHFGDGTRLSIL.

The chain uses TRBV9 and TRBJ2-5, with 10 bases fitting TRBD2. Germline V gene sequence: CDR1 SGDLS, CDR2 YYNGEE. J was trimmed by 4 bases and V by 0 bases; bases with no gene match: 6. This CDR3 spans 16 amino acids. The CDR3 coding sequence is TGTGCCAGCAGCGTAGGGGTAGCGGGAGGAGTAGAGACCCAGTACTTC. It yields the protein CASSVGVAGGVETQYF.

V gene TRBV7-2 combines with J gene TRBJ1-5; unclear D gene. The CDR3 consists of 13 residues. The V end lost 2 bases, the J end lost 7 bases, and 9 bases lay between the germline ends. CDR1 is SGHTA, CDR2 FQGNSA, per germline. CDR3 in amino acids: CASSLSRLQPQHF. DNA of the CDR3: TGTGCCAGCAGCTTATCGCGTTTGCAGCCCCAGCATTTT.

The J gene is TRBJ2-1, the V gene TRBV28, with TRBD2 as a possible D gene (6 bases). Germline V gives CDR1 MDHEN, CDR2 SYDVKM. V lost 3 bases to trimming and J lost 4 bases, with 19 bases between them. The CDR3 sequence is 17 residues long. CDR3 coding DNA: TGTGCCAGCAGTTTGAATGGTCTGGCGGGGATGTACAATGAGCAGTTCTTC. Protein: CASSLNGLAGMYNEQFF.

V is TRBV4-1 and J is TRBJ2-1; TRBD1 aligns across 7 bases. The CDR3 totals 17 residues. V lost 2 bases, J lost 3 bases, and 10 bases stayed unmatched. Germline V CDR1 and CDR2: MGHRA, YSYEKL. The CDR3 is CASSQSTGQGNYNEQFF. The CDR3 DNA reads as TGCGCCAGCAGCCAATCGACAGGGCAGGGAAACTACAATGAGCAGTTCTTC.

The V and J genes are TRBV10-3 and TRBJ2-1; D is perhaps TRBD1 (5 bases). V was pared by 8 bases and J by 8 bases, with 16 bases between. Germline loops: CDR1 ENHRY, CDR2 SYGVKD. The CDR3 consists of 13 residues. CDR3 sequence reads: CAIAQGVQDEQFF. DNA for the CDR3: TGTGCCATCGCTCAAGGGGTCCAGGATGAGCAGTTCTTC.